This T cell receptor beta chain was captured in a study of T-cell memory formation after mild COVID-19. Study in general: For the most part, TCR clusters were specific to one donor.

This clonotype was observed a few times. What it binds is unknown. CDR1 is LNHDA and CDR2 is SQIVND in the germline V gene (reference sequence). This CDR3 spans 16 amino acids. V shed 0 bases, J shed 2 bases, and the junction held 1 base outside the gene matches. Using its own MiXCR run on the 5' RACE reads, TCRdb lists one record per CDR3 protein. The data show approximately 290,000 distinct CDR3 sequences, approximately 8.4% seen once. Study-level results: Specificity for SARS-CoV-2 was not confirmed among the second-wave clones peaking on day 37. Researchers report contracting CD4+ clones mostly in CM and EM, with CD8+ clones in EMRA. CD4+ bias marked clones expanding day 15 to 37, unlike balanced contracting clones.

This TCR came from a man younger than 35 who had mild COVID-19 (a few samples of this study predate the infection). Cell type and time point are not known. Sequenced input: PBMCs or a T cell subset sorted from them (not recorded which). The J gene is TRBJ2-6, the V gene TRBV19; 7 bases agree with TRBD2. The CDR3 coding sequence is TGTGCCAGTAGTATAGACCGGGGGGCTGGGGCCAACGTCCTGACTTTC. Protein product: CASSIDRGAGANVLTF. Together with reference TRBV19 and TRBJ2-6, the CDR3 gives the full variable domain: DGGITQSPKYLFRKEGQNVTLSCEQNLNHDAMYWYRQDPGQGLRLIYYSQIVNDFQKGDIAEGYSVSREKKESFPLTVTSAQKNPTAFYLCASSIDRGAGANVLTFGAGSRLTVL.